This T cell receptor (beta chain) was identified in a study of cytomegalovirus exposure and HLA in healthy donors. CDR3 length equals 15 residues. The V gene's germline CDR1 is MNHEY and CDR2 SMNVEV (reference sequence). V lost 5 bases and J 0 bases, leaving 11 bases between the germline ends. Study outcomes and limitations: Some TCR beta chains (roughly 150 of them) were listed as cytomegalovirus-associated. TCR beta V- and J-gene trimming was later associated with a missense DCLRE1C variant. TCR association rates varied by HLA locus in a later analysis, with DRB1 highest and HLA-C lowest.

Though nominally healthy at sampling, donors likely had unrecorded immune exposures. PCR used 60 Vbeta primers and 13 Jbeta primers. Clones were read by immunoSEQ multiplex PCR, and TCRdb kept only the in-frame ones, dropping some. Found here are about 240,000 clones, over 70% of them singletons; the top ten hold 8%. This clone was seen more than once but under ten times. The antigen is undetermined. This receptor was taken from a woman aged 60-75 years in good health and CMV-seropositive. The chain links TRBV27 to TRBJ1-3, with D uncertain. Sequences were obtained from PBMCs. DNA for the CDR3: TGTGCCAGCAGTATCGCCGGGTTCTCTGGAAACACCATATATTTT. Translation: CASSIAGFSGNTIYF.